The entry below gives a single T cell receptor beta chain sequence along with its context. Germline values: CDR1 MNHEY, CDR2 SMNVEV (reference sequence). Deletions cut 3 bases from V and 0 bases from J, with 9 bases between. The CDR3 contains 14 residues. The data were taken from a study of blood T cell repertoires in COVID-19. Study summary: COVID-19 samples, acute and convalescent, were from the United States, Italy and Spain. Sample material is recorded as cDNA or gDNA derived from T cells, B-cell-depleted T cells, or PBMCs.

Per the original data handling: Reference gene primer amplification gave nucleated cell count estimates. Produced via immunoSEQ multiplex PCR; TCRdb's table is partial and in-frame only. Clonal size and the V and J genes are those of that table, whereas D and trimming came from the DNA. The data contain around 69,000 clones, about 82% of them singletons. Specimen: peripheral blood. The receptor's source is a woman aged 55 to 70 with acute or convalescent COVID-19. V and J are TRBV27 and TRBJ2-7; D ambiguous. The CDR3 loop is CASSLSVPSYEQYF. DNA of the CDR3: TGTGCCAGCAGTTTGTCGGTACCCTCCTACGAGCAGTACTTC.